This TCR beta chain was recorded in a study of cytomegalovirus exposure and HLA in healthy donors. The PCR used 60 Vbeta and 13 Jbeta primers. TCRdb keeps only in-frame clones here, not all; method: immunoSEQ multiplex PCR. The sample consists of some 200,000 clones, over 80% of them appearing once. This clone was seen a few times. Material: PBMCs. This receptor was identified in a boy aged 2 to 10 in good health and CMV-seronegative.

The chain's CDR3 is CASSPRHGGSYNEQFF. Written as DNA, the CDR3 is TGTGCCAGTAGTCCCCGCCACGGGGGCTCCTACAATGAGCAGTTCTTC. This chain uses TRBV19 with TRBJ2-1; D perhaps matches TRBD2 (6 bases). Deletions cut 5 bases from V and 0 bases from J, with 14 bases between. This CDR3 is 16 amino acids long. CDR1 is LNHDA and CDR2 is SQIVND in the germline V gene (reference sequence).